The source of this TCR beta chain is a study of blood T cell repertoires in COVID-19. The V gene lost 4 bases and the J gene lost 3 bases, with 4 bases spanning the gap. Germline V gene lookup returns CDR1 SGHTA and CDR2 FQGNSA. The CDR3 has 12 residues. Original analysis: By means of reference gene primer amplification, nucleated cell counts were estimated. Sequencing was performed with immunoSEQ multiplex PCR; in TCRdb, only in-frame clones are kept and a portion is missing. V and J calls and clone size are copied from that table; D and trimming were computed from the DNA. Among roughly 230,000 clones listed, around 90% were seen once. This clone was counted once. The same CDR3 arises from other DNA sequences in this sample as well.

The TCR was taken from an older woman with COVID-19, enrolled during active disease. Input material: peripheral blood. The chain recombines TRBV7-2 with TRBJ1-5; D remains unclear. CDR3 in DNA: TGTGCCAGCAGCTCTTACAATCAGCCCCAGCATTTT. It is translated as CASSSYNQPQHF.